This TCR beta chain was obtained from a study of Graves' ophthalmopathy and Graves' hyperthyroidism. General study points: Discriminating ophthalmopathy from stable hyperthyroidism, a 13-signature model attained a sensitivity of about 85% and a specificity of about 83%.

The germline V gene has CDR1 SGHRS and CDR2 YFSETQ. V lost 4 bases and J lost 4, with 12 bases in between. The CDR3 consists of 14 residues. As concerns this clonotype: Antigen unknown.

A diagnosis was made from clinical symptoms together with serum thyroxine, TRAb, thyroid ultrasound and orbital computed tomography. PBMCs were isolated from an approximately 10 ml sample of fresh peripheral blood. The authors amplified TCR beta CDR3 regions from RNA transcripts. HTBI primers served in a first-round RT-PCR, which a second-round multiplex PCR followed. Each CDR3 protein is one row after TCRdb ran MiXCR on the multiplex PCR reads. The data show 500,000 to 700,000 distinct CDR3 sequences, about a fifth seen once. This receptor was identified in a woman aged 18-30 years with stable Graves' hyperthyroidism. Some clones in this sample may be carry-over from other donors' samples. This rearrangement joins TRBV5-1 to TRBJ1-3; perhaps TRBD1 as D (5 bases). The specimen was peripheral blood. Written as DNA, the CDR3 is TGCGCCAGCAGCAACGGGGGAGGAGGAAACACCATATATTTT. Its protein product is CASSNGGGGNTIYF.